This T cell receptor (beta chain) was retrieved from a study of cytomegalovirus exposure and HLA in healthy donors. Overall study context: From some 180 million T cells, an earlier analysis saw 90 million to 130 million unique TCR beta sequences.

Germline CDR1 SGHRS, CDR2 YFSETQ. The CDR3 consists of 16 residues. V gave up 0 bases and J gave up 3 bases, with 12 bases separating them. This clone appeared a single time. Researchers ran the PCR with 60 Vbeta and 13 Jbeta primers. Sequencing used immunoSEQ multiplex PCR; TCRdb keeps in-frame clones, though not all of them. Of about 180,000 clones in the sample, over 70% were seen once. The receptor's source is a woman aged 50 to 60 in good health and CMV-seronegative. V and J are TRBV5-1 and TRBJ2-2; D uncertain. Specimen: PBMCs. The CDR3 region is CASSLAAVLDTGELFF. The CDR3 DNA follows: TGCGCCAGCAGCTTGGCCGCGGTTCTGGACACCGGGGAGCTGTTTTTT.